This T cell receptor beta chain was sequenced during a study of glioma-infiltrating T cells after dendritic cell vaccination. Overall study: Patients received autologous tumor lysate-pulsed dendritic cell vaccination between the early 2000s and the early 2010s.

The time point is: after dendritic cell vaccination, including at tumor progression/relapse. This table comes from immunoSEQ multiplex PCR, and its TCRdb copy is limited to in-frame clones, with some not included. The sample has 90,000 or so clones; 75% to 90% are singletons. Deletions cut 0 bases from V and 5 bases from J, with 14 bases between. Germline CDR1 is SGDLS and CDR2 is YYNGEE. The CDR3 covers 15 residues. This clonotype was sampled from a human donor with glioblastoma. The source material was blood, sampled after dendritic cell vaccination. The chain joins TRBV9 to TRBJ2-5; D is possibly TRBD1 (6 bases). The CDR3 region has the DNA TGTGCCAGCAGCGTAGTTGGTGGGGGCTTGGAGACCCAGTACTTC. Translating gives CASSVVGGGLETQYF. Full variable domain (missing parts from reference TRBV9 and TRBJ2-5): DSGVTQTPKHLITATGQRVTLRCSPRSGDLSVYWYQQSLDQGLQFLIQYYNGEERAKGNILERFSAQQFPDLHSELNLSSLELGDSALYFCASSVVGGGLETQYFGPGTRLLVL.